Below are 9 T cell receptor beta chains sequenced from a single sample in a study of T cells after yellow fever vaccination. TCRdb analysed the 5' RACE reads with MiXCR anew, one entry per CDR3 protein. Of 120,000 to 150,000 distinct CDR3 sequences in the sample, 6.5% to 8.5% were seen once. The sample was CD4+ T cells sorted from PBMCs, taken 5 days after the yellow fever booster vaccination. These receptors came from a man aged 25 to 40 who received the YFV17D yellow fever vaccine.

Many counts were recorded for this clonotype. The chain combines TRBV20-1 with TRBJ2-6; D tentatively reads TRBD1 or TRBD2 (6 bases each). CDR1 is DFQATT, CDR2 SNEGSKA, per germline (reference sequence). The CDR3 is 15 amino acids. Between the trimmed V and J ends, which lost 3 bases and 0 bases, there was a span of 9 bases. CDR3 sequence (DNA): TGCAGTGCTAGGGGGGGCCCCTCTGGGGCCAACGTCCTGACTTTC. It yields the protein CSARGGPSGANVLTF.

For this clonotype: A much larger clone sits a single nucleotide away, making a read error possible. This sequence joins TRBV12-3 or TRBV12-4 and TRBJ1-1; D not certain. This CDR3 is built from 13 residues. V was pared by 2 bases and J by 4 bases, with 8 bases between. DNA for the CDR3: TGTGCCAGCAGTTTATGGAAGAGCACTGAAGCTTTCTTT. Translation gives CASSLWKSTEAFF.

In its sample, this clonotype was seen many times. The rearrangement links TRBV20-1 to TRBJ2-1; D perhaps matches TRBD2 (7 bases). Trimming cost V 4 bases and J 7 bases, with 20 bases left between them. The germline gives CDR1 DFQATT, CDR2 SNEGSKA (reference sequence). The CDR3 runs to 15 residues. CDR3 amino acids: CSATGHHRGGNEQFF. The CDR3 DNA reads TGCAGTGCTACCGGACATCATAGGGGGGGGAATGAGCAGTTCTTC.

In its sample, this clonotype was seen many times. The CDR3 DNA reads as TGCAGTGCCCAGACTAGCGGGAGGTATTACAATGAGCAGTTCTTC. This encodes CSAQTSGRYYNEQFF. The rearrangement links TRBV20-1 to TRBJ2-1; TRBD2 aligns across 13 bases. V lost 6 bases to trimming and J lost 4 bases; unmatched junction nucleotides: 6. The CDR3 spans 15 residues. Germline CDR1 is DFQATT and CDR2 is SNEGSKA (reference sequence).

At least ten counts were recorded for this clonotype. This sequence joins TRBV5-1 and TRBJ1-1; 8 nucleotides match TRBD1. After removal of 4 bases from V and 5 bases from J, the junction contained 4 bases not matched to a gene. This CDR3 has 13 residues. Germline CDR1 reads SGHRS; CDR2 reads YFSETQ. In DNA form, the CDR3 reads TGCGCCAGCAGCATCGACAGGGGAACTGAAGCTTTCTTT. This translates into CASSIDRGTEAFF.

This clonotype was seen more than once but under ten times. The CDR3 is CASSPGTVGELFF. The CDR3 bases are TGTGCCAGCAGCCCAGGGACAGTCGGGGAGCTGTTTTTT. The chain is built from TRBV5-6 and TRBJ2-2; TRBD1 aligns across 7 bases. J gave up 7 bases and V 4 bases, and 4 bases lay outside the gene matches. Germline CDR1 SGHDT, CDR2 YYEEEE. The CDR3 is made up of 13 amino acids.

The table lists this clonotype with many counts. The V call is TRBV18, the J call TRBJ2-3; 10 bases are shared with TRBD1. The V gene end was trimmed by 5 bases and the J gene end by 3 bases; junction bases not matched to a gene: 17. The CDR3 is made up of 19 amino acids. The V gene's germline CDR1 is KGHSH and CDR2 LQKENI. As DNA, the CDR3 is TGTGCCAGCTCAAAAGGGACCGGTGGGACAGGGGCCCCGACAGATACGCAGTATTTT. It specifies CASSKGTGGTGAPTDTQYF. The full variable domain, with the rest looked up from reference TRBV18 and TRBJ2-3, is NAGVMQNPRHLVRRRGQEARLRCSPMKGHSHVYWYRQLPEEGLKFMVYLQKENIIDESGMPKERFSAEFPKEGPSILRIQQVVRGDSAAYFCASSKGTGGTGAPTDTQYFGPGTRLTVL.

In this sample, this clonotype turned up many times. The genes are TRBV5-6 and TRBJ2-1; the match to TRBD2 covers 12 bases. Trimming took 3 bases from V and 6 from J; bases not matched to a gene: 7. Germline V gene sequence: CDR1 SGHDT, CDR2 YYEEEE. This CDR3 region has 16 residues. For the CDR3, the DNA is TGTGCCAGCAGCTCGGCCGGGACTAGCGGGTTCAATGAGCAGTTCTTC. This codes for CASSSAGTSGFNEQFF.

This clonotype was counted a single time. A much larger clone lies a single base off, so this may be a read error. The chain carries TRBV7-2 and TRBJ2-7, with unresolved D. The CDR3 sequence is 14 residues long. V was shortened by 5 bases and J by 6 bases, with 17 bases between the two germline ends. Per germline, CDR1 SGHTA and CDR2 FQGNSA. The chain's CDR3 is CASSADSRACEQYF. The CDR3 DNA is TGTGCCAGCAGCGCAGATAGTCGGGCCTGCGAGCAGTACTTC.